The rows below give T cell receptor beta chains drawn from one sample of a study of CD8 T cells in ankylosing spondylitis. TCRdb redid the calling of the 5' RACE reads with MiXCR, one entry per CDR3 protein. The sample includes about 330,000 distinct CDR3 sequences, approximately 8.2% of them seen just once. The sequencing sample was made of blood, either unsorted or a sorted T cell fraction (not recorded which). The source of these receptors is a male donor with ankylosing spondylitis. CDR3s include the opening cysteine and the closing phenylalanine or tryptophan. A D gene is named only where the DNA matches it firmly. Rows give clone size only sometimes, using once, few, many, or a class for an expanded clone.

D gene | clone size | J gene | V gene | CDR3 DNA | CDR3 protein
TRBD1 | few | TRBJ2-1 | TRBV6-1 | TGTGCCAGCACCCGGGACAGGGGCTACAATGAGCAGTTCTTC | CASTRDRGYNEQFF
TRBD2 | . | TRBJ2-1 | TRBV6-2/TRBV6-3 | TGTGCCAGCAGTTATAACCCGGGGGGCTACAATGAGCAGTTCTTC | CASSYNPGGYNEQFF
. | . | TRBJ2-2 | TRBV6-1 | TGTGCCAGCCGTAAAACGATGGCGGGGATCACTGCGAACACCGGGGAGCTGTTTTTT | CASRKTMAGITANTGELFF
. | few | TRBJ2-7 | TRBV12-3/TRBV12-4 | TGTGCCAGCACCCCTAGCCCCCAGGTATACGAGCAGTACTTC | CASTPSPQVYEQYF
. | few | TRBJ1-1 | TRBV29-1 | TGCAGCGTTTGGGGGGGTAACACTGAAGCTTTCTTT | CSVWGGNTEAFF
. | many | TRBJ1-5 | TRBV12-3/TRBV12-4 | TGTGCCAGCAGTCTAACCTCAGGGAATCAGCCCCAGCATTTT | CASSLTSGNQPQHF
TRBD2 | few | TRBJ2-1 | TRBV5-1 | TGCGCCAGCAGCCCCCGTGTTAGCGGGAGGGGCTTTGGCTCCTACAATGAGCAGTTCTTC | CASSPRVSGRGFGSYNEQFF
. | few | TRBJ2-7 | TRBV29-1 | TGCAGCGTTGAAGATCGCCCCTACGAGCAGTACTTC | CSVEDRPYEQYF
. | few | TRBJ2-1 | TRBV7-2 | TGTGCCAGCAGCTCCCACCATTACAATGAGCAGTTCTTC | CASSSHHYNEQFF
. | many | TRBJ2-7 | TRBV18 | TGTGCCAGCTCACCAAACAGCTTTCCTAGCTCCTACGAGCAGTACTTC | CASSPNSFPSSYEQYF
. | . | TRBJ2-7 | TRBV12-3/TRBV12-4 | TGTGCCAGCAGTTTAAACACAGAGGAGCAGTACTTC | CASSLNTEEQYF
TRBD1 | . | TRBJ2-5 | TRBV5-1 | TGCGCCAGCAGCTTAAGGTTGACAGGGGAAGACACCCAGTACTTC | CASSLRLTGEDTQYF
. | . | TRBJ2-6 | TRBV11-2 | TGTGCCAGCAGCTTAGATAGGGATAGCGGCTCTGGGGCCAACGTCCTGACTTTC | CASSLDRDSGSGANVLTF
TRBD2 | many | TRBJ2-3 | TRBV5-1 | TGCGCCAGCAGCTATGCGGGAGTTAGCACAGATACGCAGTATTTT | CASSYAGVSTDTQYF
TRBD1 | many | TRBJ2-1 | TRBV7-2 | TGTGCCAGCAGCCTCAGGGGGAGAAGTAATGAGCAGTTCTTC | CASSLRGRSNEQFF
. | . | TRBJ1-1 | TRBV29-1 | TGCAGCGTTGAAAGGGGGGTGAACACTGAAGCTTTCTTT | CSVERGVNTEAFF
. | . | TRBJ2-1 | TRBV10-3 | TGTGCCGCAGAGGGATGGGGTCACAATGAGCAGTTCTTC | CAAEGWGHNEQFF
. | . | TRBJ2-1 | TRBV7-3 | TGTGCCAGCAGCGTGGCTGAGGGGGCCTACAATGAGCAGTTCTTC | CASSVAEGAYNEQFF
TRBD2 | many | TRBJ2-1 | TRBV6-2/TRBV6-3 | TGTGCCAGCAGCACACTAGCGGGAGGTGAGCAGTTCTTC | CASSTLAGGEQFF
. | many | TRBJ1-2 | TRBV5-1 | TGCGCCAGCAGCTCTCTCGGCTATGGCTACACCTTC | CASSSLGYGYTF
. | few | TRBJ1-5 | TRBV9 | TGTGCCAGCAGCCCCCAGGGATCTAGCCAGCCCCAGCATTTT | CASSPQGSSQPQHF
TRBD1 | few | TRBJ2-3 | TRBV29-1 | TGCAGCGTTGAGGTTACAGGGGCCGATACGCAGTATTTT | CSVEVTGADTQYF
TRBD2 | few | TRBJ2-7 | TRBV5-1 | TGCGCCAGCAGCTTGGAACCCGGGACTAGCGGGAGGCCACTCTACGAGCAGTACTTC | CASSLEPGTSGRPLYEQYF
TRBD2 | . | TRBJ2-1 | TRBV4-1 | TGCGCCAGCAGCCAAGATTCGGCCCAAGCGGGGCTCTCCTACAATGAGCAGTTCTTC | CASSQDSAQAGLSYNEQFF
TRBD1 | few | TRBJ2-7 | TRBV2 | TGTGCCGGAGGACAGGGGGGATTATACGAGCAGTACTTC | CAGGQGGLYEQYF
. | few | TRBJ1-1 | TRBV30 | TGTGCCTCCCAATCCCAGGGACCCACTGAAGCTTTCTTT | CASQSQGPTEAFF
TRBD1 | many | TRBJ1-3 | TRBV9 | TGTGCCAGCAGCGCTACACAGGGGTCGGCTGGAAACACCATATATTTT | CASSATQGSAGNTIYF
TRBD1 | few | TRBJ2-1 | TRBV28 | TGTGCCAGCACCGCCGCAGGGGGCGATGAGCAGTTCTTC | CASTAAGGDEQFF
. | few | TRBJ2-3 | TRBV20-1 | TGCAGTGCCTCACCGGGGACTAGCACAGATACGCAGTATTTT | CSASPGTSTDTQYF
TRBD1 | many | TRBJ2-1 | TRBV7-6 | TGTGCCAGCAGCCGTTGGGGACAGGGTTTCAATGAGCAGTTCTTC | CASSRWGQGFNEQFF
. | . | TRBJ1-2 | TRBV12-3/TRBV12-4 | TGTGCCAGCAGTTCCCCGACCACTGGCTACACCTTC | CASSSPTTGYTF
. | . | TRBJ1-5 | TRBV5-5 | TGTGCCAGCAGTTTTACTCAAGGGGATCAGCCCCAGCATTTT | CASSFTQGDQPQHF
TRBD1 | few | TRBJ1-4 | TRBV5-1 | TGCGCCAGCAGACTAAACAGGGGGCCGGGAAGGGCTACTAATGAAAAACTGTTTTTT | CASRLNRGPGRATNEKLFF
. | many | TRBJ1-4 | TRBV29-1 | TGCAGCGTTGCAACTAATGAAAAACTGTTTTTT | CSVATNEKLFF
. | many | TRBJ2-7 | TRBV5-1 | TGCGCCAGCAGCTTGGTACCAGGGGAGTCCTACGAGCAGTACTTC | CASSLVPGESYEQYF
. | many | TRBJ2-1 | TRBV12-3/TRBV12-4 | TGTGCCAGCAGTTTAAGCCGGGGTCTCTACAATGAGCAGTTCTTC | CASSLSRGLYNEQFF
. | many | TRBJ1-4 | TRBV7-9 | TGTGCCAGCAGCCCTAGGGGGACACCTAATGAAAAACTGTTTTTT | CASSPRGTPNEKLFF
. | many | TRBJ2-7 | TRBV3-1 | TGTGCCAGCAGCCAAGTGGTAAGCGAGCAGTACTTC | CASSQVVSEQYF
TRBD2 | few | TRBJ2-7 | TRBV20-1 | TGCAGTGCTAGCACCGGGACTAGCGACAAGCAGTACTTC | CSASTGTSDKQYF
. | many | TRBJ2-7 | TRBV25-1 | TGTGCCAGCAGTCCCCCGGGGGTAGTCTACGAGCAGTACTTC | CASSPPGVVYEQYF
TRBD1 | many | TRBJ1-1 | TRBV29-1 | TGCAGCGCAGGACCAGGGGGCTTTGCTGAAGCTTTCTTT | CSAGPGGFAEAFF
. | . | TRBJ2-7 | TRBV6-5 | TGTGCCAGCAGTTACTCGAACGAGCAGTACTTC | CASSYSNEQYF
. | few | TRBJ1-2 | TRBV5-1 | TGCGCCAGCGAGGGTGCGGGATCCTATGGCTACACCTTC | CASEGAGSYGYTF
TRBD2 | many | TRBJ2-5 | TRBV20-1 | TGCAGTGCTAGCCCCTTGGGGACTAGCCCCTTTAGTGGCGAGACCCAGTACTTC | CSASPLGTSPFSGETQYF
TRBD1 | . | TRBJ2-7 | TRBV27 | TGTGCCAGCAGTCCCGGACAGGGCTTGGCCGAGCAGTACTTC | CASSPGQGLAEQYF
. | . | TRBJ1-5 | TRBV20-1 | TGCAGTGCTAGAGATCGGCAGATATTCAATCAGCCCCAGCATTTT | CSARDRQIFNQPQHF
. | few | TRBJ1-2 | TRBV18 | TGTGCCAGCTCATCGGACAGATATGGTGGCTACACCTTC | CASSSDRYGGYTF
. | few | TRBJ2-1 | TRBV5-1 | TGCGCCAGCTCCGGGCCGACCTCCTACAATGAGCAGTTCTTC | CASSGPTSYNEQFF
. | few | TRBJ2-7 | TRBV3-1 | TGTGCCAGCAGCCCCGGTGGGTACGGGGGCGAGCAGTACTTC | CASSPGGYGGEQYF
TRBD2 | many | TRBJ2-1 | TRBV5-1 | TGCGCCAGCAGCTTGGAGACTAGCGGGAGGGATGAGCAGTTCTTC | CASSLETSGRDEQFF
. | . | TRBJ2-3 | TRBV20-1 | TGCAGTTCCCAGCCCCGACAAAGGGTGGGAGATACGCAGTATTTT | CSSQPRQRVGDTQYF
TRBD2 | . | TRBJ2-5 | TRBV20-1 | TGCAGTGCTAGCCTAGCGGGAGTGTCCCAAGAGACCCAGTACTTC | CSASLAGVSQETQYF
TRBD1 | few | TRBJ2-7 | TRBV28 | TGTGCCAGCAGGGGACAGGGGACCCTCTACGAGCAGTACTTC | CASRGQGTLYEQYF